This T cell receptor (beta chain) stems from a study of blood T cell repertoires in COVID-19. Study-wide background: PBMCs, B-cell-depleted T cells, or T cells provided the cDNA or gDNA that made up the material.

Here immunoSEQ multiplex PCR was the method, and the copy in TCRdb shows in-frame clones only, minus some. Of about 300,000 clones detected, around 90% appear once; the ten largest clones hold approximately 7.5%. J was trimmed by 1 base and V by 4 bases; bases with no gene match: 3. The CDR3 covers 16 residues. The germline CDR1 and CDR2 sequences are MNHEY and SMNVEV (reference sequence). The sequence derives from a woman in her 30s with COVID-19, enrolled during active disease. The source material was peripheral blood. The gene calls are TRBV27 and TRBJ2-1, with 11 bases lining up with TRBD2. The CDR3 DNA is TGTGCCAGCAGTTCGTTAGCGGGAGGGTCCTACAATGAGCAGTTCTTC. As protein: CASSSLAGGSYNEQFF.